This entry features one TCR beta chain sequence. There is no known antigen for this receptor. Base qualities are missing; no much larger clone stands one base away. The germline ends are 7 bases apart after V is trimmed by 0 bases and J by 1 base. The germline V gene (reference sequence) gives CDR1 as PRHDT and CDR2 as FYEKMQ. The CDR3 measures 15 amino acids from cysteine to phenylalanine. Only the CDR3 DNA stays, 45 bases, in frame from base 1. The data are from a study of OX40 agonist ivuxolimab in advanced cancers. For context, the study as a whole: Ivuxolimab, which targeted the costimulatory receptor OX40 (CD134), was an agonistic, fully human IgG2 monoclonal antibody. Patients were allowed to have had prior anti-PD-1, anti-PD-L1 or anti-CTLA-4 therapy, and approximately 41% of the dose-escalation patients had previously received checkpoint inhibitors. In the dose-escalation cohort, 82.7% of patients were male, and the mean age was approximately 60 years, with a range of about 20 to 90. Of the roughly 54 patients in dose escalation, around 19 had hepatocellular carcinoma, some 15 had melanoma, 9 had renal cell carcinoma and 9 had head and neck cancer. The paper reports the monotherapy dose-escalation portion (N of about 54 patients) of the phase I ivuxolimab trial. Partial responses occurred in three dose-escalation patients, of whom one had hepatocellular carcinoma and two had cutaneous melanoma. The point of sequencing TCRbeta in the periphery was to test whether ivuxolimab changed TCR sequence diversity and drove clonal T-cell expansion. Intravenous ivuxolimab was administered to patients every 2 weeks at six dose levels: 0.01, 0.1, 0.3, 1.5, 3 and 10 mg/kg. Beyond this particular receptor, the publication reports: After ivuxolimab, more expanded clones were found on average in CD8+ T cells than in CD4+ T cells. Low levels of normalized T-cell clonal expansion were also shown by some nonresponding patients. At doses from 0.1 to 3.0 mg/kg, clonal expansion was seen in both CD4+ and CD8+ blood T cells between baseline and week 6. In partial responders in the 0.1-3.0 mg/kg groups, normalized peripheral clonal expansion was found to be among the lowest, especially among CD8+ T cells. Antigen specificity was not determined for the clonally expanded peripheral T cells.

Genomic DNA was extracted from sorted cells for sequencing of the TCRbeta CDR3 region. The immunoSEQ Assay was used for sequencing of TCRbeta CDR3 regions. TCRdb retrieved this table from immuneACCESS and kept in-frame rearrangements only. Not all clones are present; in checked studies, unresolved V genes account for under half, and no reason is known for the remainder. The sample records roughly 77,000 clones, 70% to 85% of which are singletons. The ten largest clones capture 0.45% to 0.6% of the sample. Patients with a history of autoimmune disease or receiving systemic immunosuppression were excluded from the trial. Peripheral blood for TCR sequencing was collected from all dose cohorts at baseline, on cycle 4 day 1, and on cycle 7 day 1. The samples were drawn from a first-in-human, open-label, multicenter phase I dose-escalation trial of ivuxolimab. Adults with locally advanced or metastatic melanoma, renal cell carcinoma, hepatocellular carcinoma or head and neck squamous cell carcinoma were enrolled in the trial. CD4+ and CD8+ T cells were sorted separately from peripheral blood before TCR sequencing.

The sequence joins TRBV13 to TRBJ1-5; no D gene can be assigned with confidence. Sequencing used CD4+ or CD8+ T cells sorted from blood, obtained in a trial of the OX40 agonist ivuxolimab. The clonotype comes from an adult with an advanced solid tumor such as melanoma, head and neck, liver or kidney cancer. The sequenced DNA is TGTGCCAGCAGCTTAGGGGGCAGGAGCAATCAGCCCCAGCATTTT. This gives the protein CASSLGGRSNQPQHF.